These T cell receptor beta chains were read from a single sample in a study of regulatory T cells in long-lasting Graves disease. TCRdb recomputed calls from the multiplex PCR reads with MiXCR, one row per CDR3 protein. The table shows about 470,000 distinct CDR3 sequences, with roughly a fifth occurring only once. Material: peripheral blood mononuclear cells (PBMCs), obtained when the disease was refractory, from a patient treated with antithyroid drugs. The receptors derive from a female donor with Graves disease. Both conserved end residues are part of each CDR3. The D gene is left open where the match is weak. Clone size is given for some rows only: seen once, a few or many times, or a class if the clone is expanded.

D gene,V gene,J gene,clone size,CDR3 DNA,CDR3 protein
.,TRBV6-1,TRBJ1-1,many,TGTGCCAGCGGCCTGGACACTGAAGCTTTCTTT,CASGLDTEAFF
TRBD2,TRBV15,TRBJ2-7,.,TGTGCCACCAGCAGAGAAACGGGAGGGCCACGAAGCGAGCAGTACTTC,CATSRETGGPRSEQYF
TRBD1,TRBV5-1,TRBJ1-1,few,TGCGCCAGCAGCTTGGCCCGGGACAGAGCGAACACTGAAGCTTTCTTT,CASSLARDRANTEAFF
TRBD2,TRBV7-9,TRBJ2-7,many,TGTGCCAGCAGCGCAGGGACTAGCGGGAGTGAGCAGTACTTC,CASSAGTSGSEQYF
.,TRBV28,TRBJ2-7,.,TGTGCCAGCAGCCAATCTGCCGGGGGTTCCTACGAGCAGTACTTC,CASSQSAGGSYEQYF
.,TRBV2,TRBJ2-7,many,TGTGCCAGCAGTGGCGCAGACTACGAGCAGTACTTC,CASSGADYEQYF
.,TRBV3-1,TRBJ2-5,many,TGTGCCAGCAGCCAGGGGGCAGGGTGGATGGAGACCCAGTACTTC,CASSQGAGWMETQYF
.,TRBV19,TRBJ1-5,.,TGTGCCGTAGGATTCGGGGCAGGGGTGTGGGGGGATCAGCCCCAGCATTTT,CAVGFGAGVWGDQPQHF
.,TRBV5-1,TRBJ1-2,few,TGCGCCAGCAGTACGACGGGGCTAGATGGCTACACCTTC,CASSTTGLDGYTF
.,TRBV28,TRBJ1-1,.,TGTGCCAGCAGTCTCCGGACGGAAGCGAACACTGAAGCTTTCTTT,CASSLRTEANTEAFF
.,TRBV7-9,TRBJ2-2,.,TGTGCCAGCTCTAGGACAGCGGCGAACACCGGGGAGCTGTTTTTT,CASSRTAANTGELFF
TRBD2,TRBV28,TRBJ2-5,many,TGTGCCAGCAGTTCGACTAGCGGGAGTGGTCGGGAGACCCAGTACTTC,CASSSTSGSGRETQYF
TRBD2,TRBV7-2,TRBJ2-2,many,TGTGCCAGCAGCTTAAGGGCTAGCGGGAGTCCGCCCGGGGAGCTGTTTTTT,CASSLRASGSPPGELFF
.,TRBV24-1,TRBJ2-2,many,TGTGCCACCAGTTGGACAGTCTCCGGGGAGCTGTTTTTT,CATSWTVSGELFF
.,TRBV6-1,TRBJ2-5,many,TGTGCCAGCAGTGGGGACTCGGAGTTAGAGACCCAGTACTTC,CASSGDSELETQYF
.,TRBV10-3,TRBJ2-2,.,TGTGCCATCACCCCCCGGGGTCCAACAATACCGGACACCGGGGAGCTGTTTTTT,CAITPRGPTIPDTGELFF
.,TRBV28,TRBJ1-2,many,TGTGCCAGCAGTTCCTCCGGACAAATCTATGGCTACACCTTC,CASSSSGQIYGYTF
.,TRBV29-1,TRBJ2-5,few,TGCAGCGCTCCCGCGAGGGGCCAAGAGACCCAGTACTTC,CSAPARGQETQYF
.,TRBV14,TRBJ2-5,few,TGTGCCAGCAGCCAGGGTTTGGGACTTTTGAAAGAGACCCAGTACTTC,CASSQGLGLLKETQYF
TRBD1,TRBV7-9,TRBJ1-2,.,TGTGCCAGCAGGGAAGTACAGGGGAACTATGGCTACACCTTC,CASREVQGNYGYTF
.,TRBV20-1,TRBJ1-2,.,TGCAGTGCCGGACGACTGGACTTCTATGGCTACACCTTC,CSAGRLDFYGYTF
.,TRBV28,TRBJ1-1,few,TGTGCCAGCAGTTTAAATATAGTGACAGGATTGAACACTGAAGCTTTCTTT,CASSLNIVTGLNTEAFF
TRBD1,TRBV10-3,TRBJ2-5,.,TGTGCCATCAGCACAGGGGATGATGAGACCCAGTACTTC,CAISTGDDETQYF
TRBD2,TRBV20-1,TRBJ2-5,many,TGCAGTGCAGAGGGGACTACCGAACCAGAGACCCAGTACTTC,CSAEGTTEPETQYF
.,TRBV2,TRBJ2-2,many,TGTGCCAGCAGGGTTAGCGAACCGAACACCGGGGAGCTGTTTTTT,CASRVSEPNTGELFF
.,TRBV20-1,TRBJ2-7,.,TGCAGTGCTAGAGCCGACAGAGTCGGGGCTCTCCGCTACGAGCAGTACTTC,CSARADRVGALRYEQYF
.,TRBV29-1,TRBJ2-2,.,TGCAGCGTTGAAGACACAAGCAGCACCGGGGAGCTGTTTTTT,CSVEDTSSTGELFF
.,TRBV9,TRBJ2-7,.,TGTGCCAGCAGCCGAAATATTGGGACGGATTACTCCTACGAGCAGTACTTC,CASSRNIGTDYSYEQYF
.,TRBV20-1,TRBJ1-2,.,TGCAGTTACCACGCCCCGTTGGAGGTGAACGATGGCTACACCTTC,CSYHAPLEVNDGYTF